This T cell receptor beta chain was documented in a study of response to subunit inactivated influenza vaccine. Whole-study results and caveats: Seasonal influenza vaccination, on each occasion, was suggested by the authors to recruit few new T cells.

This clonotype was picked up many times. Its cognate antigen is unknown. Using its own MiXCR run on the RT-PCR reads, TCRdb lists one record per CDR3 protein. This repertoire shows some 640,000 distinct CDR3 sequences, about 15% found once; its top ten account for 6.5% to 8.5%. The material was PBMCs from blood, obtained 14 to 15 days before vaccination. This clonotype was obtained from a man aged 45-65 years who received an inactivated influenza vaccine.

The DNA of the CDR3 is TGCAGTGCTAGTTTCCCTAGCGGGAGGGGCAAGTGGTCCTACAATGAGCAGTTCTTC. It specifies CSASFPSGRGKWSYNEQFF. This chain connects TRBV20-1 to TRBJ2-1, with 12 nucleotides matching TRBD2. The length of the CDR3 is 19 residues. J gave up 1 base and V 3 bases, and 13 bases lay outside the gene matches. Germline-derived CDR1 and CDR2 are DFQATT and SNEGSKA (reference sequence).